The clone carrying this T cell receptor beta chain has just a few counts. Its antigen remains unknown. These data come from a study of T cells after yellow fever vaccination. Study observations and caveats: Subsequent booster samples again held most clones from primary vaccination (96% CD4, roughly 90% CD8).

Universal primer sites and UMIs were introduced during 5'RACE template-switching synthesis of TCR cDNA. TCRdb reprocessed the 5' RACE reads via MiXCR and lists one record per CDR3 protein. This sample has some 120,000 distinct CDR3 sequences, with approximately 8.4% found just once. Germline V lookup: CDR1 SGDLS, CDR2 YYNGEE. Trimming pared 0 bases from V and 0 bases from J, leaving 11 bases between. CDR3 length: 16 amino acids. V gene TRBV9 combines with J gene TRBJ2-3; the D is unclear. This clonotype was obtained from a man in his late teens or twenties who received the YFV17D yellow fever vaccine. Sequencing used CD8+ T cells sorted from PBMCs, obtained on the day of the yellow fever booster vaccination. The CDR3: CASSVEGRPSTDTQYF. The CDR3 bases are TGTGCCAGCAGCGTAGAAGGCAGGCCAAGCACAGATACGCAGTATTTT.